What follows describes a single TCR beta chain. Its target is not known. Measured with immunoSEQ multiplex PCR; TCRdb has only the in-frame clones, and not every one. The data contain 2 million or so clones, roughly 95% of them singletons. Germline CDR1 is SGHAT and CDR2 is FQNNGV. This CDR3 is 13 amino acids long. With 6 bases removed from V and 1 base from J, the gap between germline ends came to 9 bases. The sample originates from a study of shared clonotypes between healthy human individuals. The study, taken as a whole, reports: In general, naive subsets displayed greater estimated richness than memory subsets did. A handful of donors shared about 5% of their naive CD4 clonotypes.

Selected positively for CCR7 and CD45RO-negative, naive CD8 cells excluded terminally differentiated effector memory CD45RA+ cells. Healthy HIV-negative adults without recent acute infections or vaccinations served as donors. The sample comprised naive CD8+ T cells sorted from blood. The V and J genes are TRBV11-2 and TRBJ1-1, with D unresolved. This clonotype originated in a man between 18 and 35 years old in good health. The CDR3, as DNA: TGTGCCAGCAGTTCCAACTCGAACACTGAAGCTTTCTTT. The encoded protein is CASSSNSNTEAFF.